This T cell receptor (beta chain) was profiled in a study of OX40 agonist ivuxolimab in advanced cancers. At the level of the study: Ivuxolimab was administered intravenously to patients at 0.01 to 10 mg/kg every 2 weeks.

For this clone: No antigen is known for it. As the CDR3 is not closed by the conserved phenylalanine or tryptophan, this likely results from a read error.

Here immunoSEQ multiplex PCR was the method, and the copy in TCRdb shows in-frame clones only, minus some. Of around 95,000 clones listed, just over 90% are singletons. Study-wide results and limits: The study observed clonal expansion of CD4+ and CD8+ blood T cells by week 6 at 0.1 to 3.0 mg/kg.

Trimming cost V 2 bases and J 3 bases, with 7 bases left between them. Germline-derived CDR1 and CDR2 are MGHDK and SYGVNS. CDR3 length equals 13 residues. The receptor was isolated from an adult with an advanced solid tumor such as melanoma, head and neck, liver or kidney cancer. The genes are TRBV25-1 and TRBJ1-2, with D perhaps TRBD1 (5 bases). The source material was CD4+ or CD8+ T cells sorted from blood, sampled in a trial of the OX40 agonist ivuxolimab. The CDR3 nucleotides read TGTGCCAGCAGTGAACAGGGATACTATGGCTACACCCTC. It specifies CASSEQGYYGYTL.